A single sample is the source of the 16 T cell receptor beta chains below, sequenced in a study of human T cells and chemical hapten exposure. Time point meaning: patch test 1, 2 weeks after DPC sensitization. Treatment noted: therapeutic diphenylcyclopropenone sensitization with weekly scalp DPC. TCRdb re-analysed the RACE reads in MiXCR, keeping a single row per CDR3 protein. This table has about 120,000 distinct CDR3 sequences, roughly an eighth appearing once. The material was whole blood, obtained in connection with sensitization to the hapten diphenylcyclopropenone (DPC). The source of these receptors is a man younger than 35 with alopecia areata. Some clones in this sample may be carry-over from other donors' samples.

This clonotype was seen a few times. The genes are TRBV11-2 and TRBJ2-1; 12 bases match TRBD1. The CDR3 is 14 amino acids. V gave up 3 bases and J gave up 9 bases; unmatched junction bases: 3. Germline values: CDR1 SGHAT, CDR2 FQNNGV. The CDR3 nucleotides are TGTGCCAGCAGCTTTGGGACAGGGGGCGTTGAGCAGTTCTTC. Protein sequence: CASSFGTGGVEQFF.

The chain links TRBV29-1 to TRBJ1-2, with D hard to call. Germline values: CDR1 SQVTM, CDR2 ANQGSEA. The CDR3 has 9 residues. V was cut by 2 bases and J by 6 bases, with 1 base left in between. For the CDR3, the DNA is TGCAGCGTTGAACATGGCTACACCTTC. Translating gives CSVEHGYTF.

This chain connects TRBV15 to TRBJ2-3, with 12 bases that match TRBD1. Losses at the gene ends were 1 base for V and 5 bases for J; bases not matched to a gene: 7. The CDR3 extends over 17 amino acids. Per the germline V gene, CDR1 is LNHNV and CDR2 is YYDKDF (reference sequence). The CDR3 region has the DNA TGTGCCACCAGCAGAGCGAGGGACAGGGGGCAAGGAGATACGCAGTATTTT. It yields the protein CATSRARDRGQGDTQYF.

The rearrangement links TRBV11-2 to TRBJ2-3, with TRBD2 matching over 11 bases. CDR1 and CDR2 from the germline V gene are SGHAT and FQNNGV. This CDR3 contains 15 residues. Unmatched junction bases numbered 3, after V lost 5 bases and J lost 2 bases. This CDR3 reads CASSRLAGFTDTQYF. CDR3 bases: TGTGCCAGCAGCCGACTAGCGGGGTTCACAGATACGCAGTATTTT.

This clonotype was seen a few times. The chain couples TRBV10-1 to TRBJ1-1; D remains unclear. The CDR3 sequence is 13 residues long. Germline V gene data show CDR1 as WNHNN and CDR2 as SYGVQD (reference sequence). V lost 5 bases and J 3 bases, leaving 10 bases between the germline ends. The CDR3 reads CASSQAGYTEAFF. Here the CDR3 DNA reads TGCGCCAGCAGTCAGGCAGGTTACACTGAAGCTTTCTTT.

The V and J genes are TRBV6-5 and TRBJ1-3; D not certain. CDR3 length equals 18 residues. Germline V gene sequence: CDR1 MNHEY, CDR2 SVGAGI. Trimming shortened V by 1 base and J by 0 bases, and 16 bases separated the two germline ends. CDR3 DNA sequence: TGTGCCAGCAGTTACTACCGTCCAGTCTGGAGCTCTGGAAACACCATATATTTT. Encoded protein: CASSYYRPVWSSGNTIYF.

This clonotype was seen more than once but under ten times. The V and J genes are TRBV15 and TRBJ1-5; 7 bases agree with TRBD1. Unmatched junction bases numbered 8, after V lost 5 bases and J lost 4 bases. CDR3 length: 15 amino acids. Per germline, CDR1 LNHNV and CDR2 YYDKDF (reference sequence). DNA of the CDR3: TGTGCCACCAGCCGGGAACAGGGGTTTAATCAGCCCCAGCATTTT. It is translated as CATSREQGFNQPQHF. The entire variable domain, with the rest obtained from reference TRBV15 and TRBJ1-5, is as follows: DAMVIQNPRYQVTQFGKPVTLSCSQTLNHNVMYWYQQKSSQAPKLLFHYYDKDFNNEADTPDNFQSRRPNTSFCFLDIRSPGLGDTAMYLCATSREQGFNQPQHFGDGTRLSIL.

The chain has TRBV5-1 and TRBJ1-2; 8 nucleotides line up with TRBD1. The length of the CDR3 is 13 residues. V was pared by 3 bases and J by 5 bases, with 3 bases of the junction left unmatched. The germline V gene encodes CDR1 SGHRS and CDR2 YFSETQ. The chain's CDR3 is CASSSDREYGYTF. The CDR3 DNA is TGCGCCAGCAGCTCGGACAGGGAGTATGGCTACACCTTC.

The chain recombines TRBV7-6 with TRBJ2-3; 7 nucleotides align to TRBD2. The ends lost 4 bases at V and 1 base at J; junction bases unmatched: 5. The length of the CDR3 is 15 residues. Germline CDR1 SGHVS, CDR2 FNYEAQ. CDR3: CASSSRGFGTDTQYF. Written as DNA, the CDR3 is TGTGCCAGCAGCTCGCGGGGGTTCGGCACAGATACGCAGTATTTT.

This clonotype turned up a few times. This rearrangement joins TRBV7-2 to TRBJ2-3, with a tentative D call TRBD2 (5 bases). Germline V gives CDR1 SGHTA, CDR2 FQGNSA. V lost 3 bases to trimming and J lost 4 bases, with 14 bases between them. This CDR3 is built from 15 residues. CDR3 amino acids: CASSFGELEADTQYF. In nucleotides, the CDR3 is TGTGCCAGCAGCTTCGGGGAATTAGAAGCAGATACGCAGTATTTT.

This clonotype was detected ten times or more. The chain combines TRBV7-9 with TRBJ1-1; 9 bases are a match to TRBD1. The junction had 3 bases not matched to a gene; V was cut back by 1 base and J by 3 bases. CDR1 SEHNR and CDR2 FQNEAQ come from the germline V gene (reference sequence). The CDR3 has 15 amino acids. This CDR3 is CASSLGGTGHTEAFF. The DNA for the CDR3 is TGTGCCAGCAGCTTAGGTGGGACAGGGCACACTGAAGCTTTCTTT. Based on the CDR3 plus reference TRBV7-9 and TRBJ1-1, the full variable domain is DTGVSQNPRHKITKRGQNVTFRCDPISEHNRLYWYRQTLGQGPEFLTYFQNEAQLEKSRLLSDRFSAERPKGSFSTLEIQRTEQGDSAMYLCASSLGGTGHTEAFFGQGTRLTVV.

The chain uses TRBV28 and TRBJ1-3, with 7 bases that match TRBD1. The CDR3 has 15 amino acids. Germline CDR1 is MDHEN and CDR2 is SYDVKM. Trimming took 5 bases from V and 0 from J; bases not matched to a gene: 4. CDR3 in DNA: TGTGCCAGCAGTCTGGGACAGTTCTCTGGAAACACCATATATTTT. Translation gives CASSLGQFSGNTIYF. The variable domain in full, completed from reference TRBV28 and TRBJ1-3, reads DVKVTQSSRYLVKRTGEKVFLECVQDMDHENMFWYRQDPGLGLRLIYFSYDVKMKEKGDIPEGYSVSREKKERFSLILESASTNQTSMYLCASSLGQFSGNTIYFGEGSWLTVV.

The chain carries TRBV11-2 and TRBJ1-3; D is undetermined. Between the trimmed V and J ends, which lost 3 bases and 1 base, there was a span of 10 bases. CDR3 length: 15 amino acids. Germline V gives CDR1 SGHAT, CDR2 FQNNGV. CDR3 in amino acids: CASSFSLASGNTIYF. The CDR3 DNA sequence: TGTGCCAGCAGCTTCTCACTAGCGTCTGGAAACACCATATATTTT.

This clonotype came up a few times. The gene calls are TRBV28 and TRBJ1-5; D call uncertain. Germline CDR1 and CDR2: MDHEN and SYDVKM. V lost 1 base and J lost 7, with 11 bases in between. The CDR3 is 14 amino acids. CDR3 in amino acids: CASSLFHGRQPQHF. CDR3 nucleotide sequence: TGTGCCAGCAGTTTATTCCACGGGCGGCAGCCCCAGCATTTT.

The CDR3: CSARYRDYEQFF. CDR3 sequence (DNA): TGCAGTGCTAGATACAGGGACTATGAGCAGTTCTTC. The chain uses TRBV20-1 and TRBJ2-1; perhaps D is TRBD1 or TRBD2 (6 bases each). From germline, CDR1 is DFQATT and CDR2 SNEGSKA (reference sequence). Trimming took off 2 bases at V and 8 bases at J, with 10 bases between the two ends. The CDR3 runs to 12 residues.

This clonotype was picked up a small number of times. The chain uses TRBV6-1 and TRBJ2-2; D possibly corresponds to TRBD2 (5 bases). The V and J ends lost 6 bases and 3 bases respectively, with 8 bases between them. This CDR3 region has 13 residues. Germline V gene lookup returns CDR1 MNHNS and CDR2 SASEGT. As DNA, the CDR3 is TGTGCCAGCAGATTGAGGGACACCGGGGAGCTGTTTTTT. This gives the protein CASRLRDTGELFF.